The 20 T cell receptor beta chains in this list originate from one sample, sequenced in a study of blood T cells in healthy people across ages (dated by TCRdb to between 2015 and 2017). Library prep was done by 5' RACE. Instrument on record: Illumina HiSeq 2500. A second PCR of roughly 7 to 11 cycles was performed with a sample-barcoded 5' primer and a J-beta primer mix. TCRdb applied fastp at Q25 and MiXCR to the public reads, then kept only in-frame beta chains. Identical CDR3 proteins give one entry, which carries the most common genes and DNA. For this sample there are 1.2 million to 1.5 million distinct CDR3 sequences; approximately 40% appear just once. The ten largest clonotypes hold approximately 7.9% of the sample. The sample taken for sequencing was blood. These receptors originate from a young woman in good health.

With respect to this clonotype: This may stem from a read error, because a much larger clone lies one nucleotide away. The CDR3 DNA reads as TGTGCCAGCAGCCAGGGGGTTTTCTGGAGTGAGCAGTTCTTC. It is translated as CASSQGVFWSEQFF. The rearrangement links TRBV7-2 to TRBJ2-1; the match to TRBD1 covers 7 bases. CDR1 is SGHTA and CDR2 is FQGNSA in the germline V gene. The CDR3 consists of 14 residues. V gave up 5 bases and J gave up 9 bases; unmatched junction bases: 10.

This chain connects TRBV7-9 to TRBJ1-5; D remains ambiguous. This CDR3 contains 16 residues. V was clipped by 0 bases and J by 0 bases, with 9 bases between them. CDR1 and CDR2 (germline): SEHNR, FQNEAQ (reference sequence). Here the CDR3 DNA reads TGTGCCAGCAGCTTAGCTGGCGACTATAGCAATCAGCCCCAGCATTTT. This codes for CASSLAGDYSNQPQHF.

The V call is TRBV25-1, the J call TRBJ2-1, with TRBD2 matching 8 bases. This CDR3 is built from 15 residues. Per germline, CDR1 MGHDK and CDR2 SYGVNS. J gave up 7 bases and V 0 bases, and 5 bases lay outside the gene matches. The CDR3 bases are TGTGCCAGCAGTGAATATGCGACTAGCGTGAATGAGCAGTTCTTC. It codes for CASSEYATSVNEQFF.

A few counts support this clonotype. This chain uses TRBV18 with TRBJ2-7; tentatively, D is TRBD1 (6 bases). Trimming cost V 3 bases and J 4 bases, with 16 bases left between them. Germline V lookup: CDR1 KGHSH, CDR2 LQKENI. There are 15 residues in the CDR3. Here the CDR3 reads CASSPSRDMFYEQYF. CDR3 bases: TGTGCCAGCTCACCTTCCCGGGACATGTTTTACGAGCAGTACTTC.

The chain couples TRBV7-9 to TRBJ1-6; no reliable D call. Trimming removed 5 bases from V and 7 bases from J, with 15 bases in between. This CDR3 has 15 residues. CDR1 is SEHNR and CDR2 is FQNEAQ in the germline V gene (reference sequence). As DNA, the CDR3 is TGTGCCAGCAGCCCCGGAGGGCGGACCAATTCACCCCTCCACTTT. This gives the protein CASSPGGRTNSPLHF.

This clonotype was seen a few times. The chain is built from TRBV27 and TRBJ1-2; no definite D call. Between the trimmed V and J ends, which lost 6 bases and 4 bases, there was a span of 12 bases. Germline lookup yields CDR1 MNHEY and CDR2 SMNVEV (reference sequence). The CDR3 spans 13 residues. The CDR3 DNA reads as TGTGCCAGCAGCCGTCACCCGATCTATGGCTACACCTTC. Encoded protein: CASSRHPIYGYTF.

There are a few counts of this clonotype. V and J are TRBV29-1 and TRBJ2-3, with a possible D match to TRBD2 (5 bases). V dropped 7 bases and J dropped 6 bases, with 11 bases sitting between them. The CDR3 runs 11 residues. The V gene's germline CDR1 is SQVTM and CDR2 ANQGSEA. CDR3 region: CSEEVADTQYF. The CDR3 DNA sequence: TGCAGCGAGGAGGTAGCGGATACGCAGTATTTT.

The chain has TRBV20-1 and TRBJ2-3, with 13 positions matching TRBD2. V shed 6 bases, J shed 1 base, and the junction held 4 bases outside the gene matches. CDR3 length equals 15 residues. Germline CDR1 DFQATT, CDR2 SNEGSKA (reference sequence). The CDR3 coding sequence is TGCAGTGCCGACGGGACTAGCGGGGGCACAGATACGCAGTATTTT. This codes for CSADGTSGGTDTQYF.

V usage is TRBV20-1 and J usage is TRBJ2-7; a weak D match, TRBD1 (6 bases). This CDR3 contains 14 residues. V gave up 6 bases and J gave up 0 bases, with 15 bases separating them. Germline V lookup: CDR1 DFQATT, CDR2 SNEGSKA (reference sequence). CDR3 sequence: CSASRQASSYEQYF. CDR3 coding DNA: TGCAGTGCAAGCCGACAGGCCAGCTCCTACGAGCAGTACTTC.

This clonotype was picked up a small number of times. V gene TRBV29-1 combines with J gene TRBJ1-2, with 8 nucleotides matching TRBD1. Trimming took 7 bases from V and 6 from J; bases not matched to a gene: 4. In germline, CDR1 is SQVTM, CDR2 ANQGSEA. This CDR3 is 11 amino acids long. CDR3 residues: CSARQGHGYTF. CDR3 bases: TGCAGCGCAAGACAGGGGCATGGCTACACCTTC.

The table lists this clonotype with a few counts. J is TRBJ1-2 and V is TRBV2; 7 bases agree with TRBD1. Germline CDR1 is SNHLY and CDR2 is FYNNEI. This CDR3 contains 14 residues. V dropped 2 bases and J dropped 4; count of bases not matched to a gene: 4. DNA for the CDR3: TGTGCCAGCAGTGAAACAGGGGCTCTCTATGGCTACACCTTC. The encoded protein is CASSETGALYGYTF.

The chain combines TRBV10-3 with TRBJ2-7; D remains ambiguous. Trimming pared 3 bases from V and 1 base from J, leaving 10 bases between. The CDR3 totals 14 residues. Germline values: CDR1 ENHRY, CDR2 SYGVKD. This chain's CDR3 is CAISEGPPSYEQYF. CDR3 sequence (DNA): TGTGCCATCAGTGAAGGCCCACCTTCCTACGAGCAGTACTTC.

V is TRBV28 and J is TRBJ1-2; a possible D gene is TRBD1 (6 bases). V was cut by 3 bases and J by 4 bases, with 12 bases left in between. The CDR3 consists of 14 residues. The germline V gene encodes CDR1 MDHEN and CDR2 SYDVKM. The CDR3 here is CASSLARGGYGYTF. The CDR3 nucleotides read TGTGCCAGCAGTTTGGCCAGAGGGGGCTATGGCTACACCTTC.

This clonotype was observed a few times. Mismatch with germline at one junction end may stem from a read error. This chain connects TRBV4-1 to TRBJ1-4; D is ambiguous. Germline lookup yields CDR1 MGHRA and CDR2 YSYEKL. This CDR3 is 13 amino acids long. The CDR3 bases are TGTGCCAGCAGCCAGGTCCGGAATGAAAAACTGTTTTTT. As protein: CASSQVRNEKLFF.

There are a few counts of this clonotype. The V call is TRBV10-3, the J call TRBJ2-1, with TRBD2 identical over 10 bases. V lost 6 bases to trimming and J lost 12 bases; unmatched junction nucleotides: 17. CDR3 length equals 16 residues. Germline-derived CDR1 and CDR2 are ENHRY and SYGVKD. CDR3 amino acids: CAIRGLGELAGLVQFF. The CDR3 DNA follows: TGTGCCATCAGGGGACTTGGGGAACTAGCGGGATTAGTGCAGTTCTTC.

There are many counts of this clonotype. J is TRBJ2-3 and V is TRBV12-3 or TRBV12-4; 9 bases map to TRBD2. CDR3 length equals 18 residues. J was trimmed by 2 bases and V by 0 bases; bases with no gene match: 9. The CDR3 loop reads CASSLASLAGSSTDTQYF. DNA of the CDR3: TGTGCCAGCAGTTTAGCCTCGCTAGCGGGATCGTCCACAGATACGCAGTATTTT.

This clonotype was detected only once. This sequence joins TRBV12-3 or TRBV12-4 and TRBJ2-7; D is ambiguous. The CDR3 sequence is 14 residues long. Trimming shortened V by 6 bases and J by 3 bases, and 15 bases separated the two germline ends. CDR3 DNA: TGTGCCAGCAGCCAGGTTTTTGCCTACTACGAGCAGTACTTC. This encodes CASSQVFAYYEQYF.

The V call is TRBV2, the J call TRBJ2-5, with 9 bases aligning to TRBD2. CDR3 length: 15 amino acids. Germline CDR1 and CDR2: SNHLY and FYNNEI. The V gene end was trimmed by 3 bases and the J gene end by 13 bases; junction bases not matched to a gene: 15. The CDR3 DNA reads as TGTGCCAGCAGTGAGACTAGCGGCCTCCTCAATGGGCGGTACTTC. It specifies CASSETSGLLNGRYF.

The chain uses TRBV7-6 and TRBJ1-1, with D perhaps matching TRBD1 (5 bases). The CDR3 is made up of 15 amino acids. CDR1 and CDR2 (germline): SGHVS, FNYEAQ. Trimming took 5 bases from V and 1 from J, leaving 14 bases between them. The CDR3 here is CASSRRVGANTEAFF. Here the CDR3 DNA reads TGTGCCAGCAGCCGCAGGGTAGGGGCGAACACTGAAGCTTTCTTT.

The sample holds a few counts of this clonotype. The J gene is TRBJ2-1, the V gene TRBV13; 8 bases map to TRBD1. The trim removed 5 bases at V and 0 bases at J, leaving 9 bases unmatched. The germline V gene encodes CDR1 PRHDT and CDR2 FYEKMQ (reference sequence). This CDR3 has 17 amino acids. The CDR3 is CASSPSGTGNSYNEQFF. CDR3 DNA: TGTGCCAGCAGCCCCTCCGGGACAGGTAACTCCTACAATGAGCAGTTCTTC.